This T cell receptor beta chain stems from a study of shared clonotypes between healthy human individuals. Assay: immunoSEQ multiplex PCR; the TCRdb copy retains only in-frame clones and omits some. The sample lists approximately 340,000 clones; more than 60% were seen once. Whole-study findings and limits: Naive subsets, compared against memory subsets, generally had larger estimated richness values.

Trimming at V came to 9 bases and at J to 0 bases, leaving 11 bases not matched to a gene. CDR3 size: 16 residues. From germline, CDR1 is SGHTA and CDR2 FQGTGA. This clone has a handful of counts. Its antigen is still unknown. The chain is built from TRBV7-3 and TRBJ2-7, with TRBD2 matching over 10 bases. The clonotype was recovered from a man under 40 in good health. Sequences were obtained from memory CD4+ T cells sorted from blood. Noted subset: CD45RA-negative fraction. CDR3 region: CASLIAGGRGSYEQYF. CDR3 coding DNA: TGTGCCAGTCTAATAGCGGGAGGTCGGGGCTCCTACGAGCAGTACTTC.